This TCR beta chain was identified during a study of T cells in Graves' hyperthyroidism and ophthalmopathy. Overall study results and limits: Appearing also in blood were most of the thyroid clonotypes expanded above 0.001.

This CDR3 region has 16 residues. Germline lookup yields CDR1 DFQATT and CDR2 SNEGSKA (reference sequence). V lost 5 bases and J 0 bases, leaving 18 bases between the germline ends. This clonotype was recorded at least ten times. The antigen remains undetermined. Using RNA transcripts as the source, TCR beta CDR3 regions were amplified. HTBI primers drove first-round RT-PCR of the TCR CDR3. TCRdb processed the multiplex PCR reads anew with MiXCR; each CDR3 protein has one entry. Among 250,000 to 350,000 distinct CDR3 sequences listed, 16% were seen once. Uncontrolled infection, other autoimmune disease, pregnancy or lactation led to exclusion.

Material: blood. The receptor was derived from a man aged 30-40 years with Graves' hyperthyroidism. The chain couples TRBV20-1 to TRBJ2-3, with a weak D call TRBD2 (5 bases). The CDR3 nucleotides read TGCAGTGCTGGAGGACCGACGGAAGGGAGCACAGATACGCAGTATTTT. Its protein is CSAGGPTEGSTDTQYF.